This section outlines one T cell receptor beta chain sequence together with its context. Cohort 3 donors counted as recovered after two negative PCRs, clearance, or resolved symptoms. Assay: immunoSEQ multiplex PCR; the TCRdb copy retains only in-frame clones and omits some. This table has hundreds of thousands of clones, approximately 83% appearing once. With 4 bases clipped from V and 4 bases from J, the junction kept 3 bases outside the gene matches. The CDR3 runs 14 residues. CDR1 SGHRS and CDR2 YFSETQ come from the germline V gene. The data were obtained in a study of blood T cell repertoires in COVID-19.

Sequencing input: PBMCs or T cells enriched from blood (not recorded which). The chain links TRBV5-1 to TRBJ2-5; 11 bases map to TRBD1. This TCR came from a man younger than 40 who had recovered from COVID-19. The CDR3 loop reads CASSMGQGVETQYF. The CDR3 region has the DNA TGCGCCAGCAGCATGGGACAGGGGGTAGAGACCCAGTACTTC.